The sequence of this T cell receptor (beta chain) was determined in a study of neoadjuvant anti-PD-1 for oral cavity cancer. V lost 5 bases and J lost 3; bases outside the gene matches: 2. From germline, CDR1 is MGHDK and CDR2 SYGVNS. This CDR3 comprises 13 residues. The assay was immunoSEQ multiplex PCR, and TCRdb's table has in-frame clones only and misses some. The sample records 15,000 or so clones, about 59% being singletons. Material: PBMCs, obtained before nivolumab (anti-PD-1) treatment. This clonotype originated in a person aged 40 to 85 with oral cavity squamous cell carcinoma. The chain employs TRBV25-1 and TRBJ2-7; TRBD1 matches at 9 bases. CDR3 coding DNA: TGTGCCAGCAGTAAGGGACAGGGCTACGAGCAGTACTTC. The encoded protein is CASSKGQGYEQYF.